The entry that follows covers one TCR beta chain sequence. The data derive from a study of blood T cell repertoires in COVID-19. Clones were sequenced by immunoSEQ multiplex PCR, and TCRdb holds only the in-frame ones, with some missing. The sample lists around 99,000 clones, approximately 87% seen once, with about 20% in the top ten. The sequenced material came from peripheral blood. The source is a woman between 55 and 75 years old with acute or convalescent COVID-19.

Here the CDR3 DNA reads TGTGCCAGCTACCCCAGGACAGTCTATGGCTACACCTTC. Translation: CASYPRTVYGYTF. The chain links TRBV28 to TRBJ1-2, with D maybe TRBD1 (6 bases). The CDR3 has 13 residues. The ends were cut back, 8 bases at V and 4 bases at J, with 14 bases in the middle. Germline CDR1 reads MDHEN; CDR2 reads SYDVKM.